Shown below are 6 T cell receptor beta chains from a single sample sequenced in a study of blood T cell repertoires in COVID-19. Produced via immunoSEQ multiplex PCR; TCRdb's table is partial and in-frame only. Here the sample spans about 42,000 clones, about 88% being singletons. The sample comprised peripheral blood. Every receptor here comes from a human donor in a cohort sampled during active COVID-19.

The chain employs TRBV3-1 (or the pseudogene TRBV3-2) and TRBJ1-2; tentatively, D is TRBD1 (5 bases). This CDR3 is built from 14 residues. The germline CDR1 and CDR2 sequences are LGHDT and YNNKEL (reference sequence). Trimming removed 0 bases from V and 8 bases from J, with 13 bases in between. CDR3 DNA sequence: TGTGCCAGCAGCCAAGATAACCAGGGTCGAGGCTACACCTTC. Encoded protein: CASSQDNQGRGYTF.

In this sample, this clone turned up once. This sample also contains other DNA sequences that code for the same CDR3. This sequence joins TRBV4-1 and TRBJ2-1; D is perhaps TRBD2 (5 bases). The CDR3 consists of 15 residues. Germline-derived CDR1 and CDR2 are MGHRA and YSYEKL. Trimming pared 3 bases from V and 12 bases from J, leaving 21 bases between. CDR3 in amino acids: CASSQISPTYSGQFF. CDR3 DNA: TGCGCCAGCAGCCAGATAAGCCCCACCTACAGCGGGCAGTTCTTC.

This chain joins TRBV11-3 and TRBJ2-7; TRBD1 might be the D (8 bases). Germline-derived CDR1 and CDR2 are SGHNT and YENEEA. This CDR3 spans 14 amino acids. The V and J ends lost 5 bases and 5 bases respectively, with 16 bases between them. The CDR3 region has the DNA TGTGCCAGCAGCCCTCAGGGGGCGGGAGACGAGCAGTACTTC. Protein sequence: CASSPQGAGDEQYF.

V and J are TRBV7-8 and TRBJ2-2; weak D call: TRBD2 (6 bases). Looked up from germline, CDR1 is SGHVS and CDR2 is FQNEAQ. Trimming removed 5 bases from V and 4 bases from J, with 17 bases in between. The CDR3 loop spans 16 amino acids. CDR3 residues: CASSPGVRVSTGELFF. CDR3 bases: TGTGCCAGCAGCCCGGGGGTGCGGGTTAGCACCGGGGAGCTGTTTTTT.

J is TRBJ1-1 and V is TRBV29-1; no clear D. V was clipped by 3 bases and J by 2 bases, with 10 bases between them. The CDR3 is 13 residues long. Germline lookup yields CDR1 SQVTM and CDR2 ANQGSEA. The CDR3 DNA reads as TGCAGCGTTGATGTATCGGGAAACACTGAAGCTTTCTTT. It encodes CSVDVSGNTEAFF.

The V gene is TRBV12-3 or TRBV12-4, the J gene TRBJ1-5; the D gene is possibly TRBD1 (5 bases). The CDR3 spans 13 residues. V lost 6 bases to trimming and J lost 4 bases, with 10 bases between them. CDR3: CASRRGGNQPQHF. CDR3 DNA sequence: TGTGCCAGCAGGAGGGGAGGGAATCAGCCCCAGCATTTT.